The clone carrying this TCR beta chain has more than one count but fewer than ten. The sample belongs to a study of response to subunit inactivated influenza vaccine. TCRdb fed the RT-PCR reads into MiXCR, producing one record per CDR3 protein. This table has hundreds of thousands of distinct CDR3 sequences, about 11% appearing once. Looked up from germline, CDR1 is DFQATT and CDR2 is SNEGSKA (reference sequence). This CDR3 has 14 residues. The ends were cut back, 6 bases at V and 0 bases at J, with 12 bases in the middle. This sample was also put to use in a study of T cells expressing NK-cell markers. That report notes: Libraries used 5'RACE template switching adding universal primer site and UMIs. More than five donors had dominant NKG2C+ clonotypes that comprised about 1.0-7.0% of their CD8+ T cells. Whether the expanded NKG2C+ T cell clones recognized HCMV remained unclear.

The chain has TRBV20-1 and TRBJ2-1, with D unresolved. This material consisted of PBMCs from blood, taken on the day of vaccination. The sequence was obtained from a man between 45 and 60 years old who received an inactivated influenza vaccine. Here the CDR3 DNA reads TGCAGTGCAACCCGGACGAGCTCCTACAATGAGCAGTTCTTC. Translated: CSATRTSSYNEQFF.